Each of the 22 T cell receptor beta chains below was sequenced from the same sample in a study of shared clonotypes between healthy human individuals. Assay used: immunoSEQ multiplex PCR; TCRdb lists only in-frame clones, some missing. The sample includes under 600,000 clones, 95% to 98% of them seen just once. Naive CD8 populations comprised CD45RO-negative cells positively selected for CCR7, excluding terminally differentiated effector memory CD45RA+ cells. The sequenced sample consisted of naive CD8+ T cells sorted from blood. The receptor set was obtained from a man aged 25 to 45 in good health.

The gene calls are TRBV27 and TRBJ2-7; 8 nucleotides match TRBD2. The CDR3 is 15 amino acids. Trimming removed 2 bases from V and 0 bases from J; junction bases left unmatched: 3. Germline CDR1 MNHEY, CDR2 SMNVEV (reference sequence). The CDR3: CASSLIAGRSYEQYF. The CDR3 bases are TGTGCCAGCAGTTTAATAGCGGGACGCTCCTACGAGCAGTACTTC.

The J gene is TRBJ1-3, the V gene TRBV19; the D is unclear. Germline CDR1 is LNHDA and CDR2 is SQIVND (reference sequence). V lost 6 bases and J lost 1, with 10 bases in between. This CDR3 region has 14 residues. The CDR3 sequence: CASRTSISGNTIYF. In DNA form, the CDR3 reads TGTGCCAGTAGGACGTCTATTTCTGGAAACACCATATATTTT.

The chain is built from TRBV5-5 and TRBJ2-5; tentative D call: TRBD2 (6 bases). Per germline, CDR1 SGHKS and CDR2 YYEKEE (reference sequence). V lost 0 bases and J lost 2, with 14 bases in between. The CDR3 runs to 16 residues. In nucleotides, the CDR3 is TGTGCCAGCAGCTTGGCCAGAGATAGCGGACAAGAGACCCAGTACTTC. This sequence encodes CASSLARDSGQETQYF.

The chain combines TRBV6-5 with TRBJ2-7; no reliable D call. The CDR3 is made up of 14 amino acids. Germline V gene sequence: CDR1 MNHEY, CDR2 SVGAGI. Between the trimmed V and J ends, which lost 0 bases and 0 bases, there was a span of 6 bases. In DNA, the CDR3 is TGTGCCAGCAGTTACTCGACCAGCTCCTACGAGCAGTACTTC. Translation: CASSYSTSSYEQYF.

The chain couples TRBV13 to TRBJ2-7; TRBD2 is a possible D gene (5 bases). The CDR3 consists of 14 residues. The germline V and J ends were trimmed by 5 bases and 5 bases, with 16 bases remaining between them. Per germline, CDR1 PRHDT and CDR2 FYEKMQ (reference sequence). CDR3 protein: CASSPLSEGHEQYF. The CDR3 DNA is TGTGCCAGCAGCCCCCTCTCCGAGGGCCACGAGCAGTACTTC. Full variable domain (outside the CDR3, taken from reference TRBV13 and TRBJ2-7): AAGVIQSPRHLIKEKRETATLKCYPIPRHDTVYWYQQGPGQDPQFLISFYEKMQSDKGSIPDRFSAQQFSDYHSELNMSSLELGDSALYFCASSPLSEGHEQYFGPGTRLTVT.

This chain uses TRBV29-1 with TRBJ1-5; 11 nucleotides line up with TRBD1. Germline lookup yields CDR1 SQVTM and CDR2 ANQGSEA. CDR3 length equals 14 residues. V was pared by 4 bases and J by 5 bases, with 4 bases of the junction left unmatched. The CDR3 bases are TGCAGCGTTGGACCGGGACAGGGGGATCAGCCCCAGCATTTT. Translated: CSVGPGQGDQPQHF.

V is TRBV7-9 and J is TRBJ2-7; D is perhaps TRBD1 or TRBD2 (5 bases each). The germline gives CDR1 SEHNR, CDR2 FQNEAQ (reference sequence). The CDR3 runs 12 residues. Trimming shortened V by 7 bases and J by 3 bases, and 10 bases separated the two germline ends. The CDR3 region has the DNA TGTGCCAGCATCGGGGACGGCTACGAGCAGTACTTC. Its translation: CASIGDGYEQYF.

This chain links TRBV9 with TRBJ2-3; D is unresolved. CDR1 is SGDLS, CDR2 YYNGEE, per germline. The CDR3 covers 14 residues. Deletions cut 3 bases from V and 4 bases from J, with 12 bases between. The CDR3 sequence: CASSAPLGPDTQYF. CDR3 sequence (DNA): TGTGCCAGCAGCGCCCCCCTAGGTCCAGATACGCAGTATTTT.

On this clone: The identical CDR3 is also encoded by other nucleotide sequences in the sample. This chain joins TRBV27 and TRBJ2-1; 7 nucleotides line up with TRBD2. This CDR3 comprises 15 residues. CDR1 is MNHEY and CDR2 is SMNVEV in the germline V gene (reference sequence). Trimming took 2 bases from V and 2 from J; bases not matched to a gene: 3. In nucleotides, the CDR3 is TGTGCCAGCAGTTTACAGGGACTAACCTACAATGAGCAGTTCTTC. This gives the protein CASSLQGLTYNEQFF.

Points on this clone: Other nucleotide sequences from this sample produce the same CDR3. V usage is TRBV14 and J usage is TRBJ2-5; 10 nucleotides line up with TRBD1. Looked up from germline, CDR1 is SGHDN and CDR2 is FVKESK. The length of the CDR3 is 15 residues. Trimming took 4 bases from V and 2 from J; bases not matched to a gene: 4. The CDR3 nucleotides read TGTGCCAGCAGCCTTCTGGACAGGGGGCAAGAGACCCAGTACTTC. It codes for CASSLLDRGQETQYF.

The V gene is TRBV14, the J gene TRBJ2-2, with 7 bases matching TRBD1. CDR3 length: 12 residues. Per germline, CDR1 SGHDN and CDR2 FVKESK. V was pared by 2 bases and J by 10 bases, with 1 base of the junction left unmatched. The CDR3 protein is CASSQTGEELFF. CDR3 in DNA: TGTGCCAGCAGCCAAACAGGGGAGGAGCTGTTTTTT.

The CDR3 DNA is TGCAGCGTTGATAATCAGCGGGAGGAGAGGGGTCTACTCGGGGAGCAGTTCTTC. Residues: CSVDNQREERGLLGEQFF. This chain uses TRBV29-1 with TRBJ2-1; 9 bases map to TRBD2. CDR3 size: 18 residues. Germline V gives CDR1 SQVTM, CDR2 ANQGSEA. V lost 3 bases to trimming and J lost 10 bases; unmatched junction nucleotides: 22.

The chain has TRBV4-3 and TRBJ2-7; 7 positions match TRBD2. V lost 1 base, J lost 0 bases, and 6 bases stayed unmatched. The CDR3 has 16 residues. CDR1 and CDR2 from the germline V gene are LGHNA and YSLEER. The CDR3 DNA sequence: TGCGCCAGCAGCCAAGGTTCGCGGGACTACTCCTACGAGCAGTACTTC. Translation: CASSQGSRDYSYEQYF.

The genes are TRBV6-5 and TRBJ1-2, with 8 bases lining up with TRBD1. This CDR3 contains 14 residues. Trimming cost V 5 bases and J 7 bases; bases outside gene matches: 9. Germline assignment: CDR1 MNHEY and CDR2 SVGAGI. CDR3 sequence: CASSDKTGAPGYTF. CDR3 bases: TGTGCCAGCAGTGACAAGACAGGGGCCCCTGGCTACACCTTC.

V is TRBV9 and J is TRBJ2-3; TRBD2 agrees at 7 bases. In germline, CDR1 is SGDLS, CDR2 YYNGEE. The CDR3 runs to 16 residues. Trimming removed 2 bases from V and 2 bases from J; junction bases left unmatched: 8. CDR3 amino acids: CASSVRAGANTDTQYF. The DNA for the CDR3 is TGTGCCAGCAGCGTTAGGGCGGGAGCGAACACAGATACGCAGTATTTT.

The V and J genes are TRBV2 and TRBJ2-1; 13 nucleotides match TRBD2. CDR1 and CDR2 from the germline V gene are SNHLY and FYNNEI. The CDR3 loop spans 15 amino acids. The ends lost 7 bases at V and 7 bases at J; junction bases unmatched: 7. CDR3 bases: TGTGCCAGCAATCCCGGGACTAGCGGGATTAATGAGCAGTTCTTC. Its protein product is CASNPGTSGINEQFF.

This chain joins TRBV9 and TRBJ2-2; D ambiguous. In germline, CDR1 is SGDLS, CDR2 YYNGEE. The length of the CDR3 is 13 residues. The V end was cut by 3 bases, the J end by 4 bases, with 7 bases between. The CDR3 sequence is CASSEPGTGELFF. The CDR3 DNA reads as TGTGCCAGCAGCGAGCCTGGCACCGGGGAGCTGTTTTTT.

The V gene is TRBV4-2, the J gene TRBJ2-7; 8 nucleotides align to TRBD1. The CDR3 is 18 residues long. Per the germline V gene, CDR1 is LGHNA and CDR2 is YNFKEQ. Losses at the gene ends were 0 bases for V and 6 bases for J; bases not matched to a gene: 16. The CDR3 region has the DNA TGTGCCAGCAGCCAAGAGGCGGCGGGGACAGGCCTCATTTTCGAGCAGTACTTC. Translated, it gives CASSQEAAGTGLIFEQYF.

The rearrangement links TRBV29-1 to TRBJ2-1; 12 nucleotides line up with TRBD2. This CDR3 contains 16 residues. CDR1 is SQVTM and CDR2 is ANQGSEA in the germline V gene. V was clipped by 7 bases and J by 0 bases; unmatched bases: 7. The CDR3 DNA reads TGCAGCGATGCTCGGACTAGCGGGACCTCCTACAATGAGCAGTTCTTC. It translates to CSDARTSGTSYNEQFF.

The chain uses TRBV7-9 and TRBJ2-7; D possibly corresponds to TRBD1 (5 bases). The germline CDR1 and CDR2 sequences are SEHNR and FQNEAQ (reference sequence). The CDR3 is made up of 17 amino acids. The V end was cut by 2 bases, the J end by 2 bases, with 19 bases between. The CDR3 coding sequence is TGTGCCAGCAGCTTACGGCTTGGACAAGGACAAACCTACGAGCAGTACTTC. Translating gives CASSLRLGQGQTYEQYF.

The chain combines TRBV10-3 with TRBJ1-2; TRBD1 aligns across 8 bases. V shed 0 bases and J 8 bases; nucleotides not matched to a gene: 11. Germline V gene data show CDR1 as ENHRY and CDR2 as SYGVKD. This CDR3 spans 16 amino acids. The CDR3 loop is CAISESTRGQVSGYTF. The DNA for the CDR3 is TGTGCCATCAGTGAGTCGACTCGGGGACAGGTATCCGGCTACACCTTC.

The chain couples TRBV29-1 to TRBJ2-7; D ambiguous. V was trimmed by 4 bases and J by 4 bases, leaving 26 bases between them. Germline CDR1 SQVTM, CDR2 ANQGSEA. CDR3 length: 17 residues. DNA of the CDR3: TGCAGCGTTGTAGCCCTACTTACCCTCACCGCTTCTTACGAGCAGTACTTC. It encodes CSVVALLTLTASYEQYF.